Following are 32 T cell receptor beta chains from one sample sequenced in a study of blood T cell repertoires in COVID-19. Clones were sequenced by immunoSEQ multiplex PCR, and TCRdb holds only the in-frame ones, with some missing. The sample holds more than 25,000 clones; 83% are singletons and the top ten take approximately 25%. The sample consisted of peripheral blood. Receptors were obtained from a human donor in a cohort sampled during active COVID-19.

This clone was observed a handful of times. The V call is TRBV5-5, the J call TRBJ2-5; 12 bases fit TRBD2. In germline, CDR1 is SGHKS, CDR2 YYEKEE (reference sequence). J was trimmed by 5 bases and V by 0 bases; bases with no gene match: 8. The CDR3 runs 17 residues. DNA of the CDR3: TGTGCCAGCAGCTTGGCCCTAGCGGGGGGGCAGCAGGAGACCCAGTACTTC. The encoded protein is CASSLALAGGQQETQYF.

In DNA, the CDR3 is TGTGCCAGCAGCAAAGACGGGCCAGGGGAGTCGGATGGGGCCAACGTCCTGACTTTC. Amino acid sequence: CASSKDGPGESDGANVLTF. V and J are TRBV21-1 and TRBJ2-6; the D call in the table, TRBD1, was not verified against the DNA. TRBV21-1 is given as a pseudogene. The CDR3 consists of 19 residues.

V usage is TRBV19 and J usage is TRBJ1-2, with 7 bases identical to TRBD1. The CDR3 totals 15 residues. CDR1 and CDR2 from the germline V gene are LNHDA and SQIVND (reference sequence). J gave up 3 bases and V 6 bases, and 10 bases lay outside the gene matches. The CDR3 DNA follows: TGTGCCAGTAGATTGGGACAGCTGAAGGACTATGGCTACACCTTC. Its translation: CASRLGQLKDYGYTF.

This clone was seen a handful of times. The J gene is TRBJ2-2, the V gene TRBV4-2; TRBD2 agrees at 10 bases. CDR3 length equals 19 residues. CDR1 and CDR2 from the germline V gene are LGHNA and YNFKEQ. V shed 0 bases and J 9 bases; nucleotides not matched to a gene: 16. DNA for the CDR3: TGTGCCAGCAGCCAAGACCCACAGGACAGCGGGGGGGTACGAAGGGAGCTGTTTTTT. Its translation: CASSQDPQDSGGVRRELFF.

The chain carries TRBV5-1 and TRBJ1-1; 7 bases are shared with TRBD1. Trimming cost V 1 base and J 1 base; bases outside gene matches: 4. Germline loops: CDR1 SGHRS, CDR2 YFSETQ. The CDR3 is made up of 15 amino acids. The CDR3 sequence: CASSLTQGSNTEAFF. CDR3 bases: TGCGCCAGCAGCTTGACACAGGGGTCGAACACTGAAGCTTTCTTT. Drawing the rest from reference TRBV5-1 and TRBJ1-1, the complete variable domain is KAGVTQTPRYLIKTRGQQVTLSCSPISGHRSVSWYQQTPGQGLQFLFEYFSETQRNKGNFPGRFSGRQFSNSRSEMNVSTLELGDSALYLCASSLTQGSNTEAFFGQGTRLTVV.

The rearrangement links TRBV4-1 to TRBJ2-7; 13 bases are shared with TRBD2. V was clipped by 1 base and J by 5 bases; unmatched bases: 5. Per the germline V gene, CDR1 is MGHRA and CDR2 is YSYEKL. There are 16 residues in the CDR3. The CDR3 here is CASSQVLTSGGNEQYF. CDR3 sequence (DNA): TGCGCCAGCAGCCAAGTACTGACTAGCGGGGGGAACGAGCAGTACTTC.

The V gene is TRBV14, the J gene TRBJ2-2, with a weak D call TRBD2 (5 bases). The CDR3 loop spans 14 amino acids. Per the germline V gene, CDR1 is SGHDN and CDR2 is FVKESK. V shed 1 base and J shed 3 bases, with 6 bases lying between them. DNA of the CDR3: TGTGCCAGCAGCCAAGGGAGGCACACCGGGGAGCTGTTTTTT. It is translated as CASSQGRHTGELFF.

The chain carries TRBV5-1 and TRBJ1-2, with 8 bases fitting TRBD1. The germline V gene encodes CDR1 SGHRS and CDR2 YFSETQ. The J segment lost 5 bases and the V segment lost 1 base, leaving 13 bases of the junction unmatched. The CDR3 is 17 amino acids. CDR3 loop: CASSLRTGPGLLYGYTF. CDR3 in DNA: TGCGCCAGCAGCTTGCGGACAGGGCCAGGCCTCCTTTATGGCTACACCTTC. The complete variable domain, with remaining parts taken from reference TRBV5-1 and TRBJ1-2, reads KAGVTQTPRYLIKTRGQQVTLSCSPISGHRSVSWYQQTPGQGLQFLFEYFSETQRNKGNFPGRFSGRQFSNSRSEMNVSTLELGDSALYLCASSLRTGPGLLYGYTFGSGTRLTVV.

V is TRBV4-3 and J is TRBJ1-6; 7 bases align to TRBD1. CDR1 LGHNA and CDR2 YSLEER come from the germline V gene. The CDR3 runs 15 residues. V lost 4 bases, J lost 6 bases, and 6 bases stayed unmatched. CDR3 in amino acids: CASSLQGQLNSPLHF. In DNA, the CDR3 is TGCGCCAGCAGCCTGCAGGGACAGCTTAATTCACCCCTCCACTTT.

The rearrangement joins TRBV3-1 (or the pseudogene TRBV3-2) to TRBJ2-5, with 13 bases fitting TRBD2. Germline CDR1 and CDR2: LGHDT and YNNKEL (reference sequence). After removal of 6 bases from V and 1 base from J, the junction contained 11 bases not matched to a gene. The CDR3 covers 18 residues. CDR3 coding DNA: TGTGCCAGCAGTCTCATCCTCACTAGCGGGGGGGCCCAAGAGACCCAGTACTTC. It specifies CASSLILTSGGAQETQYF.

The chain employs TRBV2 and TRBJ2-1, with D tentatively TRBD2 (6 bases). Germline CDR1 and CDR2: SNHLY and FYNNEI. V was clipped by 2 bases and J by 7 bases, with 21 bases between them. This CDR3 comprises 17 residues. The CDR3 coding sequence is TGTGCCAGCAGTGAACACGCCGGGGACTCAAAGGGGAATGAGCAGTTCTTC. This codes for CASSEHAGDSKGNEQFF.

The CDR3 DNA sequence: TGTGCCAGCAGCTTTCCCGCGGGTCTAGCCCAGGAGACCCAGTACTTC. Translating gives CASSFPAGLAQETQYF. The chain joins TRBV7-9 to TRBJ2-5; D perhaps matches TRBD2 (5 bases). CDR1 is SEHNR, CDR2 FQNEAQ, per germline (reference sequence). The CDR3 totals 16 residues. Trimming left V 3 bases short and J 5 bases short, with 19 bases between.

The gene calls are TRBV6-1 and TRBJ1-2, with a tentative D call TRBD1 (6 bases). Per germline, CDR1 MNHNS and CDR2 SASEGT. The CDR3 extends over 13 amino acids. V lost 2 bases and J lost 4, with 8 bases in between. Here the CDR3 DNA reads TGTGCCAGCAGTGAAAGGGGGTCCTATGGCTACACCTTC. The encoded protein is CASSERGSYGYTF.

J is TRBJ2-3 and V is TRBV28; D gene uncertain. The germline CDR1 and CDR2 sequences are MDHEN and SYDVKM. The CDR3 contains 14 residues. The V gene lost 2 bases and the J gene lost 2 bases, with 8 bases spanning the gap. CDR3 sequence reads: CASSLLSDTDTQYF. The CDR3 DNA is TGTGCCAGCAGTTTACTGTCAGACACAGATACGCAGTATTTT.

The chain recombines TRBV6-2 or TRBV6-3 with TRBJ2-3; 8 bases are shared with TRBD2. The CDR3 consists of 16 residues. Germline V gene sequence: CDR1 MNHEY, CDR2 SVGEGT. The V segment lost 2 bases and the J segment 4 bases; nucleotides outside the gene matches: 8. The DNA of the CDR3 is TGTGCCAGCAGTTACCCTGCGGGAGGCGGGGCAGATACGCAGTATTTT. This translates into CASSYPAGGGADTQYF.

This clone was seen only a few times. J is TRBJ2-2 and V is TRBV5-1, with a possible D match to TRBD1 (6 bases). This CDR3 is built from 14 residues. V lost 3 bases and J lost 6, with 12 bases in between. The V gene's germline CDR1 is SGHRS and CDR2 YFSETQ. The chain's CDR3 is CASSSQGNAGELFF. In DNA, the CDR3 is TGCGCCAGCAGCTCACAGGGAAACGCCGGGGAGCTGTTTTTT.

This chain joins TRBV28 and TRBJ1-2; 7 bases are shared with TRBD1. V was clipped by 6 bases and J by 8 bases; unmatched bases: 6. CDR1 and CDR2 (germline): MDHEN, SYDVKM. This CDR3 has 12 residues. DNA of the CDR3: TGTGCCAGCAGCGGGGACAGCTTAGGCTACACCTTC. Residues: CASSGDSLGYTF.

The chain carries TRBV30 and TRBJ2-7, with D possibly matching TRBD1 (5 bases). This CDR3 spans 14 amino acids. Germline V gene sequence: CDR1 GTSNPN, CDR2 SVGIG (reference sequence). V was trimmed by 0 bases and J by 2 bases, leaving 11 bases between them. The CDR3 DNA is TGTGCCTGGAGTGTACTGCAGGGTCCCTACGAGCAGTACTTC. Translating gives CAWSVLQGPYEQYF.

This chain links TRBV5-1 with TRBJ1-1; D gene ambiguous. Trimming stripped 3 bases from V and 0 bases from J, with 12 bases between. This CDR3 comprises 15 residues. CDR1 SGHRS and CDR2 YFSETQ come from the germline V gene. This CDR3 is CASSSTHLMNTEAFF. The CDR3 DNA reads TGCGCCAGCAGCTCTACGCACCTCATGAACACTGAAGCTTTCTTT.

The V call is TRBV5-8, the J call TRBJ2-3; 9 bases are a match to TRBD1. The CDR3 is 15 amino acids. The ends lost 2 bases at V and 6 bases at J; junction bases unmatched: 7. In germline, CDR1 is SGHTS, CDR2 YDEGEE. The DNA of the CDR3 is TGTGCCAGCAGCTTTGTGGGACAGGGTTCGGATACGCAGTATTTT. Encoded protein: CASSFVGQGSDTQYF.

The CDR3 DNA reads as TGTGCCAGCAGCTTGGTCCTAGCCTCGTACAATGAGCAGTTCTTC. Its protein is CASSLVLASYNEQFF. The chain has TRBV5-8 and TRBJ2-1, with D possibly being TRBD2 (5 bases). This CDR3 comprises 15 residues. Germline V gene data show CDR1 as SGHTS and CDR2 as YDEGEE. Trimming shortened V by 0 bases and J by 4 bases, and 11 bases separated the two germline ends.

The chain joins TRBV10-3 to TRBJ2-7; D possibly corresponds to TRBD1 (6 bases). With 0 bases removed from V and 1 base from J, the gap between germline ends came to 10 bases. CDR3 length: 15 residues. Germline V lookup: CDR1 ENHRY, CDR2 SYGVKD. CDR3 bases: TGTGCCATCAGTGAGTCAGGGGGACATTCCTACGAGCAGTACTTC. This encodes CAISESGGHSYEQYF.

The gene calls are TRBV3-1 (or the pseudogene TRBV3-2) and TRBJ2-6, with TRBD1 as a possible D gene (5 bases). This CDR3 contains 17 residues. Germline CDR1 reads LGHDT; CDR2 reads YNNKEL (reference sequence). V was clipped by 4 bases and J by 2 bases, with 15 bases between them. This CDR3 is CASSPTSRATGANVLTF. DNA of the CDR3: TGTGCCAGCAGCCCTACGAGCAGGGCCACTGGGGCCAACGTCCTGACTTTC.

The chain uses TRBV6-5 and TRBJ1-4; D possibly corresponds to TRBD1 (6 bases). V lost 1 base and J 7 bases, leaving 13 bases between the germline ends. Germline assignment: CDR1 MNHEY and CDR2 SVGAGI. The CDR3 is made up of 15 amino acids. The CDR3 coding sequence is TGTGCCAGCAGTTACTTTGGGGGCGTTGGTGAAAAACTGTTTTTT. Translating gives CASSYFGGVGEKLFF.

The genes are TRBV5-1 and TRBJ1-4, with TRBD1 as a possible D gene (6 bases). The germline V gene encodes CDR1 SGHRS and CDR2 YFSETQ. The CDR3 covers 15 residues. V gave up 7 bases and J gave up 0 bases, with 13 bases separating them. The CDR3 bases are TGCGCCAGCGGTCCCGGGGGGCCAACTAATGAAAAACTGTTTTTT. Its protein product is CASGPGGPTNEKLFF.

The chain links TRBV6-1 to TRBJ2-2; perhaps TRBD2 as D (5 bases). The V and J ends lost 6 bases and 2 bases respectively, with 13 bases between them. CDR1 and CDR2 (germline): MNHNS, SASEGT. The length of the CDR3 is 15 residues. The CDR3 protein is CASSRDFINTGELFF. The CDR3 nucleotides read TGTGCCAGCAGCCGGGATTTTATCAACACCGGGGAGCTGTTTTTT.

The chain joins TRBV9 to TRBJ2-5; 9 nucleotides align to TRBD1. The germline V gene has CDR1 SGDLS and CDR2 YYNGEE. This CDR3 has 18 residues. The ends lost 3 bases at V and 0 bases at J; junction bases unmatched: 12. This chain's CDR3 is CASSGEGQGWDYQETQYF. The CDR3 nucleotides read TGTGCCAGCAGCGGGGAAGGACAGGGGTGGGACTACCAAGAGACCCAGTACTTC.

The rearrangement uses TRBV9 and TRBJ2-1, with 13 nucleotides matching TRBD2. The CDR3 contains 15 residues. The J segment lost 16 bases and the V segment lost 3 bases, leaving 13 bases of the junction unmatched. Germline V gene data show CDR1 as SGDLS and CDR2 as YYNGEE. CDR3 in amino acids: CASSEGTSGTYPPFF. CDR3 sequence (DNA): TGTGCCAGCAGCGAGGGGACTAGCGGGACCTATCCCCCATTCTTC.

The J gene is TRBJ2-5, the V gene TRBV9, with 7 bases aligning to TRBD2. This CDR3 has 14 amino acids. Germline V gene sequence: CDR1 SGDLS, CDR2 YYNGEE. Trimming cost V 0 bases and J 4 bases; bases outside gene matches: 3. The CDR3 loop is CASSVAWGGETQYF. The CDR3 DNA sequence: TGTGCCAGCAGCGTAGCGTGGGGGGGAGAGACCCAGTACTTC.

This chain connects TRBV4-3 to TRBJ2-5, with TRBD1 matching over 12 bases. The CDR3 is 15 amino acids. With 0 bases clipped from V and 6 bases from J, the junction kept 2 bases outside the gene matches. In germline, CDR1 is LGHNA, CDR2 YSLEER. CDR3 in amino acids: CASSQEGTGGQTQYF. The DNA for the CDR3 is TGCGCCAGCAGCCAAGAAGGGACAGGGGGCCAGACCCAGTACTTC.

This clone was recorded only once. J is TRBJ1-1 and V is TRBV10-3; D is perhaps TRBD1 (5 bases). This CDR3 has 14 amino acids. From germline, CDR1 is ENHRY and CDR2 SYGVKD. V was shortened by 4 bases and J by 3 bases, with 12 bases between the two germline ends. The CDR3 coding sequence is TGTGCCATCAGTGCAGCAGGGAGGGACACTGAAGCTTTCTTT. Translated: CAISAAGRDTEAFF.

V is TRBV27 and J is TRBJ1-2, with D tentatively TRBD1 (6 bases). The V end was cut by 3 bases, the J end by 5 bases, with 7 bases between. From germline, CDR1 is MNHEY and CDR2 SMNVEV (reference sequence). The CDR3 is 12 residues long. DNA for the CDR3: TGTGCCAGCAGTTTGAGGGGGTATGGCTACACCTTC. This sequence encodes CASSLRGYGYTF.